This T cell receptor beta chain emerged from a study of T-cell memory formation after mild COVID-19. The study's findings and limits: Mainly in CM and EM were contracting CD4+ clones; CD8+ were in EMRA.

Concerning this clonotype itself: Its antigen is not identified.

From 5'RACE with constant-segment primers came TCR alpha and TCR beta cDNA libraries that carried sample barcodes and UMIs. TCRdb re-called the 5' RACE reads with MiXCR, one entry per CDR3 protein. The data show fewer than 450,000 distinct CDR3 sequences, with 21% seen just once and around 12% held by the top ten. This CDR3 is 15 amino acids long. Germline lookup yields CDR1 KGHSH and CDR2 LQKENI. V lost 0 bases to trimming and J lost 3 bases; unmatched junction nucleotides: 4. The chain uses TRBV18 and TRBJ1-1; 7 nucleotides match TRBD1. Material for sequencing was PBMCs or a T cell subset sorted from them (not recorded which). This sequence was found in an adult woman who had mild COVID-19 (a few samples of this study predate the infection). Cell type and time point are not known. CDR3 in DNA: TGTGCCAGCTCACCACCGGCAGGGGGGTACACTGAAGCTTTCTTT. It is translated as CASSPPAGGYTEAFF.